A single T cell receptor beta chain is shown here with its context. The antigen it recognizes is unknown. No much larger clone is present one base from it, and per-base qualities are unavailable. V is pared back by 8 bases and J by 1 base, with 8 bases lying between the germline termini. CDR1 is given as MDHEN and CDR2 as SYDVKM, both from the germline V gene. The CDR3 goes from the cysteine to the phenylalanine over 12 residues. Of all the DNA, just the CDR3 is kept, 36 bases in frame from base 1. The data are from a study of blood T cell repertoires in COVID-19 (TCRdb year 2020). Background on the whole study: Samples from collaborators originated in the United States, Italy and Spain and spanned both the acute and convalescent phases of COVID-19. Where available, HLA class I and class II types were obtained from metadata supplied by the sample provider rather than from assay-based typing. Samples came from the ongoing ImmuneRACE study (first 160 participants) plus 1,254 subjects from 6 global collaborators. A freely available public database, intended as a resource for researchers studying the immune response to SARS-CoV-2, is where the repertoires were released. Subjects who had been exposed to COVID-19, were actively infected with it, or had recovered from it provided the deeply sampled blood TCRbeta repertoires that made up the dataset. Sample metadata almost always included a de-identified subject ID, COVID-19 status, age in years and sex. The prospective study material was composed of cDNA or gDNA derived from T cells, B-cell-depleted T cells, or PBMCs. The investigation overall reported the following: The quantity of clinical and demographic metadata differed by source and by participant and was supplied without curation.

Participants in the prospective study were aged roughly 18 to 95 years, lived in about two dozen United States geographic areas, and enrolled through a virtual design. In the prospective study, cohorts were assigned on the basis of participant-reported clinical history obtained from a screening survey and a study questionnaire. ImmuneRACE Cohort 3 recovered participants were defined by two consecutive negative NP/OP PCR tests, healthcare professional clearance, or symptom resolution. Mobile phlebotomists in the prospective study collected whole blood, serum and a nasopharyngeal or oropharyngeal swab from every participant. Over an approximately 2-month period, participants in the prospective study had the option of providing additional blood draws and questionnaires. Before DNA extraction, blood samples from the prospective study were shipped at room temperature or frozen. TCRbeta CDR3 regions were amplified from genomic DNA using the immunoSEQ Assay, a bias-controlled multiplex PCR. The paper's processing steps were these. Nucleated cell counts per sample were estimated from amplification of reference gene primers within the assay. Sequence reads were collapsed and filtered to measure the absolute abundance of every unique TCRbeta CDR3 rearrangement. For each sample, productive Simpson clonality was calculated by taking the square root of Simpson's diversity index across productive rearrangements. TCRdb stores this immuneACCESS table with in-frame sequences only. Part of the clones is absent; in the studies checked, under half of the shortfall reflects unresolved V genes, and no reason is known for the rest. That table supplies the V and J calls and clone size; D and trimming were determined from the DNA. A total of 490,000 or so clones appear in this sample, about nine tenths of them only once. Roughly 8% of the sample rests with the top ten.

The TCR sequence derives from a woman aged 55-69 years who had recovered from COVID-19. Specimen: PBMCs or T cells enriched from blood (not recorded which). Recombination connected TRBV28 to TRBJ1-1; D gene: possibly TRBD1, on 5 matching bases. The nucleotides read TGTGCCAGCGGCGGGGGGAACACTGAAGCTTTCTTT. It is translated as CASGGGNTEAFF.